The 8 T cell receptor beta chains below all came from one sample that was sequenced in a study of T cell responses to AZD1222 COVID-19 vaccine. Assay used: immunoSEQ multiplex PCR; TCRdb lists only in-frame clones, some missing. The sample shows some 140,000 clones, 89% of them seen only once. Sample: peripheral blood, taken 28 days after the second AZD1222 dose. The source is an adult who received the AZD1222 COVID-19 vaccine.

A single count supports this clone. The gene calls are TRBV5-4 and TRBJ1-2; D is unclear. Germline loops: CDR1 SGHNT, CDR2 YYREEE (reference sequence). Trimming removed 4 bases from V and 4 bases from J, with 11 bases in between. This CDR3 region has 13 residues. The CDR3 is CASSTTRVYGYTF. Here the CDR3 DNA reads TGTGCCAGCAGCACCACCCGCGTCTATGGCTACACCTTC.

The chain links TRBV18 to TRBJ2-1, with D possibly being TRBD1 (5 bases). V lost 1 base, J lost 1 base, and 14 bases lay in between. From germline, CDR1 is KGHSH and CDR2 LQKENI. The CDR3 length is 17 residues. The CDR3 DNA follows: TGTGCCAGCTCACCACGATGGGGCCAAAGGTCCTACAATGAGCAGTTCTTC. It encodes CASSPRWGQRSYNEQFF.

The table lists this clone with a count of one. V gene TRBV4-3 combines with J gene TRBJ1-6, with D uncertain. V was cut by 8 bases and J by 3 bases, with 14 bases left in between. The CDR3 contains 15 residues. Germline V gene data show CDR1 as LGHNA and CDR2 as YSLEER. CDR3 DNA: TGCGCCAGCTGTCAGTCGACAAGCTATAATTCACCCCTCCACTTT. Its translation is CASCQSTSYNSPLHF.

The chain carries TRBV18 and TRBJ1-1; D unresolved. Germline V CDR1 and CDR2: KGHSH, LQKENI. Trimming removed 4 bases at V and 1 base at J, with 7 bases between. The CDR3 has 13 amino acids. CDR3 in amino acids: CASSQGANTEAFF. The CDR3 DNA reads TGTGCCAGCTCACAGGGCGCGAACACTGAAGCTTTCTTT.

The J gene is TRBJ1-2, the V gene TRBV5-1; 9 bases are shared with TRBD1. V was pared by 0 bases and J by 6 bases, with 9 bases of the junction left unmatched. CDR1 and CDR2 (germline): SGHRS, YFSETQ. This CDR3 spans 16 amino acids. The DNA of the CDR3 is TGCGCCAGCAGCTTGGATGACAAGGACAGGGGAAATGGCTACACCTTC. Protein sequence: CASSLDDKDRGNGYTF.

The CDR3 sequence: CASSLAGAKNIQYF. The CDR3 DNA sequence: TGTGCCAGCAGCTTAGCGGGGGCCAAAAACATTCAGTACTTC. V is TRBV7-9 and J is TRBJ2-4, with no clear D. This CDR3 contains 14 residues. V was clipped by 0 bases and J by 1 base, with 4 bases between them. CDR1 and CDR2 (germline): SEHNR, FQNEAQ (reference sequence).

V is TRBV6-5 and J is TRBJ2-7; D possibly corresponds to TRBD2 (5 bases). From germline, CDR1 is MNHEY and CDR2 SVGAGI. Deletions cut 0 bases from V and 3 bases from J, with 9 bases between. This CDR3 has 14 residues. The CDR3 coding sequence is TGTGCCAGCAGTTACTCGGTAGGACTCTACGAGCAGTACTTC. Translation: CASSYSVGLYEQYF.

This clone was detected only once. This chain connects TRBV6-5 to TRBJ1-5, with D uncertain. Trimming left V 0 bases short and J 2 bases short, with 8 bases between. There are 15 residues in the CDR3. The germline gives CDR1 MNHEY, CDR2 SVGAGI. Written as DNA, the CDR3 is TGTGCCAGCAGTTACTCGTTATCGCGCAATCAGCCCCAGCATTTT. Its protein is CASSYSLSRNQPQHF.